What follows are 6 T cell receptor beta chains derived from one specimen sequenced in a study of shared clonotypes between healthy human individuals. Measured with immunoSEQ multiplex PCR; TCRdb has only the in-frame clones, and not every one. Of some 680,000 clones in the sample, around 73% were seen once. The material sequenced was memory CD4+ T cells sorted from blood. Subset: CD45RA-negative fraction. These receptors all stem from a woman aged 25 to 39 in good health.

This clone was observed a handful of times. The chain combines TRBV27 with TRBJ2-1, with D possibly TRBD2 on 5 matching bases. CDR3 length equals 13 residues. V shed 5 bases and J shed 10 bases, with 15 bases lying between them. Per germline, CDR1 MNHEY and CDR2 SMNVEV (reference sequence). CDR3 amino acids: CASSLWLSGEQFF. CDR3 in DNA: TGTGCCAGCAGTCTTTGGCTATCGGGGGAGCAGTTCTTC.

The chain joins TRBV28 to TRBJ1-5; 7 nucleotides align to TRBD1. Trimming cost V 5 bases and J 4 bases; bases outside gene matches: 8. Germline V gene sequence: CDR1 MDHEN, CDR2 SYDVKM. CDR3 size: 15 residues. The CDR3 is CASSKQGNRNQPQHF. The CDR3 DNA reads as TGTGCCAGCAGTAAACAGGGGAATAGGAATCAGCCCCAGCATTTT.

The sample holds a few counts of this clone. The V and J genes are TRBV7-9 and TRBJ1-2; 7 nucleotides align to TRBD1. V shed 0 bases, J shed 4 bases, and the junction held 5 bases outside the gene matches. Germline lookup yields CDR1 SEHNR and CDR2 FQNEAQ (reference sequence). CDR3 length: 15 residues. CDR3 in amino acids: CASSLAEGQSYGYTF. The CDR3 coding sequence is TGTGCCAGCAGCTTAGCCGAGGGACAGAGCTATGGCTACACCTTC.

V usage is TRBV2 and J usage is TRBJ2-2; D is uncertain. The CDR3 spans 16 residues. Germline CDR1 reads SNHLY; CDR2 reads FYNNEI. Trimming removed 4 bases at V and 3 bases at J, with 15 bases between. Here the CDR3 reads CASSAFSVTDTGELFF. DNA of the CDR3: TGTGCCAGCAGTGCGTTTTCCGTGACGGACACCGGGGAGCTGTTTTTT. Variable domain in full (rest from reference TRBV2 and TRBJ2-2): EPEVTQTPSHQVTQMGQEVILRCVPISNHLYFYWYRQILGQKVEFLVSFYNNEISEKSEIFDDQFSVERPDGSNFTLKIRSTKLEDSAMYFCASSAFSVTDTGELFFGEGSRLTVL.

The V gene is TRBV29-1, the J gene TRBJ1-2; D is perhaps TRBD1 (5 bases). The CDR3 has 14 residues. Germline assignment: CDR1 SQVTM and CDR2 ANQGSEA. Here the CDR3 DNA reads TGCAGTGGGCGAGCTGGGGCGGATACGGATGGCTACACCTTC. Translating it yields CSGRAGADTDGYTF.

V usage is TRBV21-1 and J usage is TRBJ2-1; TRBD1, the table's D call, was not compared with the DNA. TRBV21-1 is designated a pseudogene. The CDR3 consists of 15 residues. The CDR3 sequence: CASSSTGVIYNEQFF. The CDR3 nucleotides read TGTGCCAGCAGCAGCACAGGGGTAATCTACAATGAGCAGTTCTTC.